These 4 T cell receptor beta chains share one sample of origin, sequenced in a study of shared clonotypes between healthy human individuals. Sequencing used immunoSEQ multiplex PCR; TCRdb keeps in-frame clones, though not all of them. The sample lists more than 1.2 million clones, 97% to 99% occurring once. Sequenced material: naive CD4+ T cells sorted from blood. Subset meaning: CD45RA+ positively selected. These receptors all come from a man aged 30 to 45 in good health.

J is TRBJ2-1 and V is TRBV7-6; D is perhaps TRBD2 (6 bases). CDR1 SGHVS and CDR2 FNYEAQ come from the germline V gene. The CDR3 length is 16 residues. Between the trimmed V and J ends, which lost 5 bases and 5 bases, there was a span of 19 bases. The CDR3 loop reads CASSPNRDWSNNEQFF. CDR3 coding DNA: TGTGCCAGCAGCCCGAACCGGGACTGGAGTAACAATGAGCAGTTCTTC.

This chain connects TRBV9 to TRBJ1-6; no definite D call. Germline V gives CDR1 SGDLS, CDR2 YYNGEE. The V gene lost 4 bases and the J gene lost 5 bases, with 4 bases spanning the gap. This CDR3 has 12 amino acids. The CDR3 DNA reads TGTGCCAGCAGCCCCAATAATTCACCCCTCCACTTT. Translation gives CASSPNNSPLHF.

V and J are TRBV11-2 and TRBJ2-7; 12 bases are shared with TRBD2. Germline loops: CDR1 SGHAT, CDR2 FQNNGV. V lost 3 bases to trimming and J lost 4 bases; unmatched junction nucleotides: 1. The CDR3 is 14 amino acids. CDR3 protein: CASSLLAGGYEQYF. The CDR3 DNA reads as TGTGCCAGCAGCTTGCTAGCGGGAGGGTACGAGCAGTACTTC.

Comments on this clone: The sample holds other DNA sequences that translate to the same CDR3. This chain uses TRBV5-4 with TRBJ2-2; no firm D call. V lost 4 bases, J lost 1 base, and 2 bases lay in between. The CDR3 consists of 12 residues. CDR1 SGHNT and CDR2 YYREEE come from the germline V gene (reference sequence). The CDR3 reads CASSLNTGELFF. CDR3 DNA: TGTGCCAGCAGCCTGAACACCGGGGAGCTGTTTTTT.